These 13 T cell receptor beta chains came from one sample sequenced in a study of blood T cell repertoires in COVID-19. Using immunoSEQ multiplex PCR, the repertoire was profiled, and TCRdb retains in-frame clones only, with some absent. The data show more than 140,000 clones, with 80% to 90% seen just once and roughly 7.2% held by the top ten. What was sequenced was peripheral blood. Every receptor here comes from a woman in her forties or fifties in a cohort sampled during active or convalescent COVID-19.

This chain links TRBV27 with TRBJ2-3; a possible D gene is TRBD1 (6 bases). Trimming left V 2 bases short and J 4 bases short, with 16 bases between. Germline V gene sequence: CDR1 MNHEY, CDR2 SMNVEV (reference sequence). This CDR3 is built from 16 residues. The CDR3 sequence: CASSLRVSGAADTQYF. As DNA, the CDR3 is TGTGCCAGCAGTTTACGAGTTTCAGGGGCGGCAGATACGCAGTATTTT.

The chain joins TRBV10-3 to TRBJ1-1; tentative D call: TRBD1 (6 bases). The germline CDR1 and CDR2 sequences are ENHRY and SYGVKD. Trimming stripped 3 bases from V and 1 base from J, with 9 bases between. CDR3 size: 14 residues. CDR3: CAISDLGQNTEAFF. The CDR3 DNA follows: TGTGCCATCAGTGATCTGGGACAGAACACTGAAGCTTTCTTT.

J is TRBJ1-2 and V is TRBV18; D uncertain. Germline values: CDR1 KGHSH, CDR2 LQKENI. Trimming removed 4 bases at V and 5 bases at J, with 5 bases between. The CDR3 is made up of 11 amino acids. CDR3 DNA sequence: TGTGCCAGCTCACTAGAGTATGGCTACACCTTC. It translates to CASSLEYGYTF. The complete variable domain, with remaining parts taken from reference TRBV18 and TRBJ1-2, reads NAGVMQNPRHLVRRRGQEARLRCSPMKGHSHVYWYRQLPEEGLKFMVYLQKENIIDESGMPKERFSAEFPKEGPSILRIQQVVRGDSAAYFCASSLEYGYTFGSGTRLTVV.

V and J are TRBV19 and TRBJ2-2; 7 bases align to TRBD1. Germline CDR1 reads LNHDA; CDR2 reads SQIVND (reference sequence). CDR3 length: 15 amino acids. J lost 5 bases, V lost 4 bases, and 7 bases had no gene match. CDR3 region: CASSNGDSWTGELFF. Here the CDR3 DNA reads TGTGCCAGTAGTAACGGGGACAGCTGGACCGGGGAGCTGTTTTTT.

The gene calls are TRBV6-1 and TRBJ1-5; D unresolved. This CDR3 spans 15 amino acids. Germline CDR1 reads MNHNS; CDR2 reads SASEGT. V gave up 5 bases and J gave up 4 bases, with 15 bases separating them. DNA for the CDR3: TGTGCCAGCAGTTTAGGGAGGGTGGGGAATCAGCCCCAGCATTTT. Amino acid sequence: CASSLGRVGNQPQHF.

This sequence joins TRBV9 and TRBJ2-3, with D possibly matching TRBD1 (7 bases). CDR3 length equals 12 residues. Trimming took 4 bases from V and 8 from J, leaving 11 bases between them. Germline V gene lookup returns CDR1 SGDLS and CDR2 YYNGEE. The CDR3 sequence is CASSQQGGTQYF. The DNA of the CDR3 is TGTGCCAGCAGCCAGCAGGGGGGTACGCAGTATTTT.

This chain joins TRBV19 and TRBJ1-2; 9 nucleotides match TRBD1. From germline, CDR1 is LNHDA and CDR2 SQIVND (reference sequence). The CDR3 extends over 14 amino acids. The V gene end was trimmed by 5 bases and the J gene end by 6 bases; junction bases not matched to a gene: 7. The CDR3 DNA sequence: TGTGCCAGTAGTGTGACAGGGGGAAAGAATGGCTACACCTTC. As protein: CASSVTGGKNGYTF. Together with reference TRBV19 and TRBJ1-2, the CDR3 gives the full variable domain: DGGITQSPKYLFRKEGQNVTLSCEQNLNHDAMYWYRQDPGQGLRLIYYSQIVNDFQKGDIAEGYSVSREKKESFPLTVTSAQKNPTAFYLCASSVTGGKNGYTFGSGTRLTVV.

The chain couples TRBV19 to TRBJ1-6; 8 bases are a match to TRBD1. The CDR3 is made up of 17 amino acids. J lost 0 bases, V lost 7 bases, and 8 bases had no gene match. Per germline, CDR1 LNHDA and CDR2 SQIVND (reference sequence). The CDR3 spells CASTTRDRGSYNSPLHF. CDR3 DNA sequence: TGTGCCAGTACCACTAGAGACAGGGGCTCCTATAATTCACCCCTCCACTTT.

This chain links TRBV19 with TRBJ1-3; 7 bases match TRBD1. Per germline, CDR1 LNHDA and CDR2 SQIVND (reference sequence). Unmatched junction bases numbered 6, after V lost 1 base and J lost 9 bases. This CDR3 comprises 14 residues. In DNA form, the CDR3 reads TGTGCCAGTAGTATAGCGCCGACAGGGCGCACCATATATTTT. It is translated as CASSIAPTGRTIYF. The full variable domain, its missing parts supplied by reference TRBV19 and TRBJ1-3, is DGGITQSPKYLFRKEGQNVTLSCEQNLNHDAMYWYRQDPGQGLRLIYYSQIVNDFQKGDIAEGYSVSREKKESFPLTVTSAQKNPTAFYLCASSIAPTGRTIYFGEGSWLTVV.

The chain joins TRBV5-1 to TRBJ1-2; tentative D call: TRBD1 (6 bases). CDR3 size: 14 residues. Trimming took off 4 bases at V and 8 bases at J, with 18 bases between the two ends. Per germline, CDR1 SGHRS and CDR2 YFSETQ. DNA of the CDR3: TGCGCCAGCAGCCGACCAACAGGGCCTGGGGGCTACACCTTC. This gives the protein CASSRPTGPGGYTF.

The chain combines TRBV3-1 (or the pseudogene TRBV3-2) with TRBJ2-7; 7 nucleotides align to TRBD1. CDR3 length: 16 residues. V was clipped by 3 bases and J by 5 bases; unmatched bases: 13. Germline V gene sequence: CDR1 LGHDT, CDR2 YNNKEL (reference sequence). The CDR3, as DNA: TGTGCCAGCAGCCAGACGGGGACAGCTAGATGGCACGAGCAGTACTTC. This translates into CASSQTGTARWHEQYF.

V and J are TRBV2 and TRBJ2-7; 9 bases map to TRBD1. CDR3 length equals 13 residues. CDR1 is SNHLY, CDR2 FYNNEI, per germline. V was clipped by 9 bases and J by 0 bases; unmatched bases: 3. Here the CDR3 reads CASRTGVSYEQYF. CDR3 nucleotides: TGTGCCAGTCGGACAGGGGTCTCCTACGAGCAGTACTTC.

This chain joins TRBV12-3 or TRBV12-4 and TRBJ1-5; D remains unclear. CDR3 length equals 12 residues. The V and J ends lost 2 bases and 8 bases respectively, with 7 bases between them. The CDR3 here is CASSLNAEPQHF. The CDR3 coding sequence is TGTGCCAGCAGTTTAAACGCGGAGCCCCAGCATTTT.